This T cell receptor (beta chain) was identified during a study of human T cells and chemical hapten exposure. The study's library attached unique molecular identifiers to single cDNA molecules. Per the original data handling: Samples had a median of about 96,000 TCRs, ranging about 20,000 to 690,600. Using its own MiXCR run on the RACE reads, TCRdb lists one record per CDR3 protein. In this record, the V and J calls reflect TCRdb's handling and not the investigators' own analysis. The sample lists roughly 130,000 distinct CDR3 sequences; roughly 9.5% were seen once. Time point specified: healthy volunteer bleed at 2 weeks. Whole blood that had not been fractionated was the source of extracted total RNA. CDR3 length: 15 residues. Germline CDR1 reads SGHTA; CDR2 reads FQGNSA. V gave up 5 bases and J gave up 1 base; unmatched junction bases: 7.

The material sequenced was whole blood. The source is a male donor in good health. Some clones in this sample may be carry-over from other donors' samples. The V gene is TRBV7-2, the J gene TRBJ2-7, with 8 bases aligning to TRBD1. The CDR3 loop reads CASSLRTGKSYEQYF. CDR3 coding DNA: TGTGCCAGCAGCCTCCGGACAGGGAAGTCCTACGAGCAGTACTTC.